Detailed here is one TCR beta chain. The antigen remains unidentified. The CDR3 ends on some other residue instead of the conserved phenylalanine or tryptophan, so this is likely a read error. V lost 8 bases and J lost 4, with 12 bases in between. The CDR3 loop spans 13 amino acids. Germline CDR1 and CDR2: SGHNT and YENEEA. This sample was taken from a study of tumor-infiltrating lymphocytes in primary liver carcinoma. Study conclusions and caveats: The study found tumor-adjacent and tumor-blood pairs overlapped less than tumor region pairs.

Reverse transcription of around 500 ng total RNA with a constant-region primer produced TCR beta cDNA. Sequencing libraries for TCR beta derived from three nested multiplex PCR rounds that used slightly modified ARM-PCR. Researchers ran the first two PCR rounds for roughly 10 cycles each with TRBV1-TRBV30 forward primers and a C-beta reverse primer. TCRdb re-analysed the multiplex PCR reads in MiXCR, keeping a single row per CDR3 protein. The data contain about 78,000 distinct CDR3 sequences, 71% of them singletons. Each 20-30 mg portion of unsorted bulk tissue served as the source for co-extraction of RNA and DNA.

Sequencing was carried out using liver tumor tissue from sampling region 4. The subset denotes: tumor region T4, right-lateral pole. This TCR was sampled from an older woman with primary liver carcinoma and hepatitis B virus infection. The chain links TRBV11-3 to TRBJ1-5; D might be TRBD1 (5 bases). In DNA form, the CDR3 reads TGTGCCAGCTGCATTAACAGGAATCAGCCCCAGCATCTC. It specifies CASCINRNQPQHL.